Following are 2 T cell receptor beta chains from one sample sequenced in a study of OX40 agonist ivuxolimab in advanced cancers. To prepare the library, the immunoSEQ multiplex PCR assay was applied. TCRdb limited this immuneACCESS table to in-frame rearrangements with V and J called. A share of clones is missing; checked studies link under half to unresolved V genes, and the rest is unexplained. The sample table lists approximately 60,000 clones, roughly 87% of them with a count of one. The ten largest clonotypes hold over 0.3% of the sample. The source material was CD4+ or CD8+ T cells sorted from blood, sampled in a trial of the OX40 agonist ivuxolimab. Every receptor here comes from an adult with an advanced solid tumor such as melanoma, head and neck, liver or kidney cancer.

The gene calls are TRBV10-2 and TRBJ1-4; 9 bases fit TRBD1. J lost 7 bases, V lost 6 bases, and 6 bases had no gene match. From germline, CDR1 is WSHSY and CDR2 SAAADI. The length of the CDR3 is 14 residues. The CDR3 spells CASSAGQGSEKLFF. The CDR3 DNA is TGCGCCAGCAGCGCGGGACAGGGAAGTGAAAAACTGTTTTTT.

The chain uses TRBV27 and TRBJ2-2; the D is unclear. V lost 3 bases and J 4 bases, leaving 3 bases between the germline ends. CDR3 length equals 12 residues. The germline V gene encodes CDR1 MNHEY and CDR2 SMNVEV (reference sequence). CDR3 amino acids: CASSFTTGELFF. In DNA, the CDR3 is TGTGCCAGCAGTTTTACCACCGGGGAGCTGTTTTTT.